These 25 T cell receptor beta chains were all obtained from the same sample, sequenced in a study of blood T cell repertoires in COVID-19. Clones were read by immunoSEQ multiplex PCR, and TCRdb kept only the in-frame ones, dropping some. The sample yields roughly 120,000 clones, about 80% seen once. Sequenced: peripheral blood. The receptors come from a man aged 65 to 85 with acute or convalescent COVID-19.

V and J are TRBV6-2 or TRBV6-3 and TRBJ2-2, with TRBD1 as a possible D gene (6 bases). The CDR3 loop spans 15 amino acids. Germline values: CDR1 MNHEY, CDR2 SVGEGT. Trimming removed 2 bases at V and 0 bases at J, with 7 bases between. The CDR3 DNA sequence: TGTGCCAGCAGTTACGGGACAACGAACACCGGGGAGCTGTTTTTT. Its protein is CASSYGTTNTGELFF.

The CDR3 nucleotides read TGTGCCAGCAGTTTGGGACAGGCCAACTACGAGCAGTACTTC. This sequence encodes CASSLGQANYEQYF. The chain combines TRBV27 with TRBJ2-7; TRBD1 matches at 8 bases. Losses at the gene ends were 3 bases for V and 3 bases for J; bases not matched to a gene: 4. CDR1 and CDR2 (germline): MNHEY, SMNVEV (reference sequence). The CDR3 extends over 14 amino acids.

Here the CDR3 reads CASSSTGQLNSPLHF. DNA for the CDR3: TGCGCCAGCAGCTCCACGGGACAGCTTAATTCACCCCTCCACTTT. The chain couples TRBV5-1 to TRBJ1-6; 7 bases align to TRBD1. The CDR3 is 15 residues long. The germline V gene has CDR1 SGHRS and CDR2 YFSETQ. Trimming cost V 3 bases and J 6 bases; bases outside gene matches: 6.

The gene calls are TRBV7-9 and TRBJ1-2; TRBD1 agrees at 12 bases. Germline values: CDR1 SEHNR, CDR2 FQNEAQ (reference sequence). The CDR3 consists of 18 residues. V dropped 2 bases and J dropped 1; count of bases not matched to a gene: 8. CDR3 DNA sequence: TGTGCCAGCAGCTTAAATTGGGACAGGGGGCAAGTTAACTATGGCTACACCTTC. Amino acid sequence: CASSLNWDRGQVNYGYTF.

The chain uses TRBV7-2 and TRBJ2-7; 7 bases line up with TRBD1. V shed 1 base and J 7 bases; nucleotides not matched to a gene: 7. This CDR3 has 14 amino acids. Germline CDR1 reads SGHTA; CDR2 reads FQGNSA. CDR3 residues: CASSLGTGDREQYF. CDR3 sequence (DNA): TGTGCCAGCAGCTTAGGTACAGGGGATAGGGAGCAGTACTTC.

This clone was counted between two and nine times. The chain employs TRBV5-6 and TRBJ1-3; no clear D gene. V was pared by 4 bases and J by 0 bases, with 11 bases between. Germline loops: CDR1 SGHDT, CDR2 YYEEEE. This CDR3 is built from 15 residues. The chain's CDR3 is CASSPTIYSGNTIYF. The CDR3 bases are TGTGCCAGCAGCCCGACTATTTACTCTGGAAACACCATATATTTT. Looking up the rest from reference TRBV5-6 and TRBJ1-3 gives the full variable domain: DAGVTQSPTHLIKTRGQQVTLRCSPKSGHDTVSWYQQALGQGPQFIFQYYEEEERQRGNFPDRFSGHQFPNYSSELNVNALLLGDSALYLCASSPTIYSGNTIYFGEGSWLTVV.

The CDR3 bases are TGTGCCAGCAGGAACCGACAGGGGGCCCAGGGGGGCACTGAAGCTTTCTTT. Translating gives CASRNRQGAQGGTEAFF. The chain couples TRBV5-8 to TRBJ1-1; 10 bases map to TRBD1. CDR1 and CDR2 (germline): SGHTS, YDEGEE. The CDR3 spans 17 residues. Trimming removed 5 bases from V and 4 bases from J; junction bases left unmatched: 14.

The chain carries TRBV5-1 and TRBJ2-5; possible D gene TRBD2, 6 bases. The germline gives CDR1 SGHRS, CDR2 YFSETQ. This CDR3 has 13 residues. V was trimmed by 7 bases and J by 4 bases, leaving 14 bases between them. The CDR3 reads CASRAGSGETQYF. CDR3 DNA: TGCGCCAGCCGGGCGGGATCAGGAGAGACCCAGTACTTC.

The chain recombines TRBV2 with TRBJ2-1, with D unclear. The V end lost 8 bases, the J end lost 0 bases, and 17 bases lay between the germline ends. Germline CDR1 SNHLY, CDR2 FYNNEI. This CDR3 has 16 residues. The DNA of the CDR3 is TGTGCCAGCGGCCCAGGTGGTCGAAGCTCCTACAATGAGCAGTTCTTC. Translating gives CASGPGGRSSYNEQFF.

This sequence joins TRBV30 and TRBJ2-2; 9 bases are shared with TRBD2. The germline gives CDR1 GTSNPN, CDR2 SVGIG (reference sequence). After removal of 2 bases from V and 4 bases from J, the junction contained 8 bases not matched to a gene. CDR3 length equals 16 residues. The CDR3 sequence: CAWSSGLAGITGELFF. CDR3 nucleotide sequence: TGTGCCTGGAGTAGCGGGCTAGCGGGGATCACCGGGGAGCTGTTTTTT.

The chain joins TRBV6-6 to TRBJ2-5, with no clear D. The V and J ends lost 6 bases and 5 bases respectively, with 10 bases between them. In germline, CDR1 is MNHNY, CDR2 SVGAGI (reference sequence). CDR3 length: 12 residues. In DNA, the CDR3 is TGTGCCAGCAGACCTGTTGGCGAGACCCAGTACTTC. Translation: CASRPVGETQYF.

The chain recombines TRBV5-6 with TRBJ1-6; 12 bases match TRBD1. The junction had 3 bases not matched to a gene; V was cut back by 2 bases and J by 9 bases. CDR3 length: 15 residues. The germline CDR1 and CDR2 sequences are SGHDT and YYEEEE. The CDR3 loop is CASSLGTGGSSPLHF. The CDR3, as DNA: TGTGCCAGCAGCTTAGGGACAGGGGGCAGTTCACCCCTCCACTTT.

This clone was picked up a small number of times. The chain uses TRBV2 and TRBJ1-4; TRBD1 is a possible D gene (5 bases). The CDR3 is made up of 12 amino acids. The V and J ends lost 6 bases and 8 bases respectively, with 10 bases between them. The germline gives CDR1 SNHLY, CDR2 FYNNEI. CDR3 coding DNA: TGTGCCAGCAGGAGGACATCGGAAAAACTGTTTTTT. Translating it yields CASRRTSEKLFF.

The CDR3 DNA follows: TGTGCCAGCAGTTACATGGGGGGGGACACTGAAGCTTTCTTT. This translates into CASSYMGGDTEAFF. The chain uses TRBV6-6 and TRBJ1-1; D may be TRBD1 (5 bases). V lost 2 bases and J lost 3, with 10 bases in between. This CDR3 comprises 14 residues. CDR1 and CDR2 (germline): MNHNY, SVGAGI (reference sequence).

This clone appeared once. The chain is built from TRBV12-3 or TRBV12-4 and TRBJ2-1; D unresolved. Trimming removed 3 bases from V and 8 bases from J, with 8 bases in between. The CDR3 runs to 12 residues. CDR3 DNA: TGTGCCAGCAGTTTTGAGAGGTATGAGCAGTTCTTC. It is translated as CASSFERYEQFF.

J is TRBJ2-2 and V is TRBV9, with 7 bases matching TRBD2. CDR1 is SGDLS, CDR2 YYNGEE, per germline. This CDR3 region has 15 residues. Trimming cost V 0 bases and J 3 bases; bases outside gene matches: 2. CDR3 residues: CASSVDAGDTGELFF. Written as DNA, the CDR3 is TGTGCCAGCAGCGTAGATGCGGGGGACACCGGGGAGCTGTTTTTT. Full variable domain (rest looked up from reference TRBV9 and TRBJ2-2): DSGVTQTPKHLITATGQRVTLRCSPRSGDLSVYWYQQSLDQGLQFLIQYYNGEERAKGNILERFSAQQFPDLHSELNLSSLELGDSALYFCASSVDAGDTGELFFGEGSRLTVL.

CDR3 region: CASSLESEETQYF. The CDR3 region has the DNA TGTGCCAGCAGCTTAGAATCAGAAGAGACCCAGTACTTC. The chain uses TRBV7-2 and TRBJ2-5; D not certain. The CDR3 is made up of 13 amino acids. CDR1 is SGHTA, CDR2 FQGNSA, per germline. V lost 1 base and J lost 3, with 6 bases in between. Based on the CDR3 plus reference TRBV7-2 and TRBJ2-5, the full variable domain is GAGVSQSPSNKVTEKGKDVELRCDPISGHTALYWYRQSLGQGLEFLIYFQGNSAPDKSGLPSDRFSAERTGGSVSTLTIQRTQQEDSAVYLCASSLESEETQYFGPGTRLLVL.

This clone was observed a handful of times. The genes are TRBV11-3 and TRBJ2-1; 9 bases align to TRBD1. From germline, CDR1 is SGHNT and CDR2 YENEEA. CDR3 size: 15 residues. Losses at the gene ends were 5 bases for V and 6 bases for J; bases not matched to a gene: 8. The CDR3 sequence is CASSTGQGLTNEQFF. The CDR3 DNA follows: TGTGCCAGCAGCACCGGACAGGGGTTGACCAATGAGCAGTTCTTC. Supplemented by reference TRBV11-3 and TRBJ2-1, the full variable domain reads EAGVVQSPRYKIIEKKQPVAFWCNPISGHNTLYWYLQNLGQGPELLIRYENEEAVDDSQLPKDRFSAERLKGVDSTLKIQPAELGDSAVYLCASSTGQGLTNEQFFGPGTRLTVL.

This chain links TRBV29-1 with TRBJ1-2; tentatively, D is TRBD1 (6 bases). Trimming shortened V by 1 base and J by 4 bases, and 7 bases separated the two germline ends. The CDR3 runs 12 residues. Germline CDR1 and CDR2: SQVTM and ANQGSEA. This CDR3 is CSVEVGAYGYTF. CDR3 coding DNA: TGCAGCGTTGAAGTGGGGGCCTATGGCTACACCTTC.

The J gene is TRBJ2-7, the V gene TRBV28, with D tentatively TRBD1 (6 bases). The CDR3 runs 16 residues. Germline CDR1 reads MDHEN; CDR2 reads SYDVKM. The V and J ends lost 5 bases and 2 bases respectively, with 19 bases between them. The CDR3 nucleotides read TGTGCCAGCAGTCAGGGCCGGGACACCTACACCTACGAGCAGTACTTC. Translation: CASSQGRDTYTYEQYF.

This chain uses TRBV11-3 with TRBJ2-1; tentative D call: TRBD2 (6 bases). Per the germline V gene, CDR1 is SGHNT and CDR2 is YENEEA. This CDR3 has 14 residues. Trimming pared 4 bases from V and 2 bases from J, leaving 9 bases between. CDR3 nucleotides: TGTGCCAGCAGCTCGGGACTGACCTACAATGAGCAGTTCTTC. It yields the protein CASSSGLTYNEQFF. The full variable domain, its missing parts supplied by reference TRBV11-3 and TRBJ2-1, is EAGVVQSPRYKIIEKKQPVAFWCNPISGHNTLYWYLQNLGQGPELLIRYENEEAVDDSQLPKDRFSAERLKGVDSTLKIQPAELGDSAVYLCASSSGLTYNEQFFGPGTRLTVL.

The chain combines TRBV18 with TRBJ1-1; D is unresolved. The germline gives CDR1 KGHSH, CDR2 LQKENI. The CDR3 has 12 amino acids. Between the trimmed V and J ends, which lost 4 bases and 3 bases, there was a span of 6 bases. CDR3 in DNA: TGTGCCAGCTCACAACGGGACACTGAAGCTTTCTTT. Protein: CASSQRDTEAFF. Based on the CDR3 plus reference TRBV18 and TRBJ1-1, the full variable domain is NAGVMQNPRHLVRRRGQEARLRCSPMKGHSHVYWYRQLPEEGLKFMVYLQKENIIDESGMPKERFSAEFPKEGPSILRIQQVVRGDSAAYFCASSQRDTEAFFGQGTRLTVV.

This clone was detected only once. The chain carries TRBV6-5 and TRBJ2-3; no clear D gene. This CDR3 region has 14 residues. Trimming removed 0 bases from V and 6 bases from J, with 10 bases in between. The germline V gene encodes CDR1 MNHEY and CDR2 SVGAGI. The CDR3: CASSYSISYDTQYF. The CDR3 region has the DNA TGTGCCAGCAGTTACTCGATTAGTTATGATACGCAGTATTTT.

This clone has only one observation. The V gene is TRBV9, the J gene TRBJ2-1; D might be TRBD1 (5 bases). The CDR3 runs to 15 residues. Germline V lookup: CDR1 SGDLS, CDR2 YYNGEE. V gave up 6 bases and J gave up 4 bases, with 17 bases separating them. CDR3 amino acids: CASNLGATQYNEQFF. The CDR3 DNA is TGTGCCAGCAACCTTGGGGCTACCCAATACAATGAGCAGTTCTTC. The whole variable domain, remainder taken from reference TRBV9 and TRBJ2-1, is DSGVTQTPKHLITATGQRVTLRCSPRSGDLSVYWYQQSLDQGLQFLIQYYNGEERAKGNILERFSAQQFPDLHSELNLSSLELGDSALYFCASNLGATQYNEQFFGPGTRLTVL.

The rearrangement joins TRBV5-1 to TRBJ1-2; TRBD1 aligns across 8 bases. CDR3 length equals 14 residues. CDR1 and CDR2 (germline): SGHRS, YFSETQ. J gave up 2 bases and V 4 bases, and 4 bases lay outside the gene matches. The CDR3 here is CASSGRTGNYGYTF. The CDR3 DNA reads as TGCGCCAGCAGCGGGAGGACAGGGAACTATGGCTACACCTTC. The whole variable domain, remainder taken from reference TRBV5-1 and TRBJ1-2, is KAGVTQTPRYLIKTRGQQVTLSCSPISGHRSVSWYQQTPGQGLQFLFEYFSETQRNKGNFPGRFSGRQFSNSRSEMNVSTLELGDSALYLCASSGRTGNYGYTFGSGTRLTVV.